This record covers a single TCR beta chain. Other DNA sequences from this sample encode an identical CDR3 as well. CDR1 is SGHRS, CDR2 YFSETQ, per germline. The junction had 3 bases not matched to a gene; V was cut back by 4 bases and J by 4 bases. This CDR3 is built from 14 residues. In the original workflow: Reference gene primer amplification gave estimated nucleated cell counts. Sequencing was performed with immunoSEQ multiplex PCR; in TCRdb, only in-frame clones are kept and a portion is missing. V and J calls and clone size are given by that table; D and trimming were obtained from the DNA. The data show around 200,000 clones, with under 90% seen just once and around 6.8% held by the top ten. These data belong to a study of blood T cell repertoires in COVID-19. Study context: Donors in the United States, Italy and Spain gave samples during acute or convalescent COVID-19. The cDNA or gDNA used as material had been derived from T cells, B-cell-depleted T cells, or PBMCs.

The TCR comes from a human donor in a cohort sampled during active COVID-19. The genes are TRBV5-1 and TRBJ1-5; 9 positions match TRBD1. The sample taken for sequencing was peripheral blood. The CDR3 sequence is CASSPTGGNQPQHF. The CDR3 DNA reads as TGCGCCAGCAGCCCGACAGGGGGTAATCAGCCCCAGCATTTT.